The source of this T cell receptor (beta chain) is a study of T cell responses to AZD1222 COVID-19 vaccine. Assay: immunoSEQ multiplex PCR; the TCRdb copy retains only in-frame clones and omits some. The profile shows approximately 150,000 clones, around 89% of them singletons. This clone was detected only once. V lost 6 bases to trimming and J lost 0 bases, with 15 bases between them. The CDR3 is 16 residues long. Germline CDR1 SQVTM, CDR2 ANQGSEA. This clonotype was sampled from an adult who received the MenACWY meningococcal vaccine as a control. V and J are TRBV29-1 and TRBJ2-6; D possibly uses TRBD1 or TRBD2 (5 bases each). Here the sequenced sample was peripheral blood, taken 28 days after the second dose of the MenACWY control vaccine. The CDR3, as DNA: TGCAGCGTGAACTCCGGGGCCCTCTCTGGGGCCAACGTCCTGACTTTC. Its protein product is CSVNSGALSGANVLTF.